The present TCR beta chain was sequenced within a study of pediatric ulcerative colitis. One to two pinch biopsies were taken from the rectum during colonoscopy. Produced via immunoSEQ multiplex PCR; TCRdb's table is partial and in-frame only. The table records some 35,000 clones, about 81% of them present only once. The clonotype originates from a boy aged 5-17 years with mild ulcerative colitis. The sample taken for sequencing was gut tissue.

DNA for the CDR3: TGCGCCAGCAGCCAGGGACTAGCGCCGTCCTACGAGCAGTACTTC. Translation: CASSQGLAPSYEQYF. The J gene is TRBJ2-7, the V gene TRBV4-1; 10 nucleotides agree with TRBD2. The germline gives CDR1 MGHRA, CDR2 YSYEKL. The V gene end was trimmed by 3 bases and the J gene end by 1 base; junction bases not matched to a gene: 3. This CDR3 is 15 amino acids long.